Below are 20 T cell receptor beta chains sequenced from a single sample in a study of monozygotic twins with cystic fibrosis. The assay was immunoSEQ multiplex PCR, and TCRdb's table has in-frame clones only and misses some. The sample lists fewer than 30,000 clones, 96% occurring once. The sample consisted of blood. These receptors were collected from a girl aged 2-15 years with cystic fibrosis.

V is TRBV4-2 and J is TRBJ2-3, with D tentatively TRBD2 (5 bases). The CDR3 length is 18 residues. The ends were cut back, 0 bases at V and 2 bases at J, with 18 bases in the middle. Germline loops: CDR1 LGHNA, CDR2 YNFKEQ. The CDR3 sequence: CASSQDFAGDFSTDTQYF. The DNA for the CDR3 is TGTGCCAGCAGCCAAGATTTCGCGGGCGACTTTTCCACAGATACGCAGTATTTT.

The V call is TRBV15, the J call TRBJ2-5, with D possibly being TRBD2 (5 bases). Germline CDR1 and CDR2: LNHNV and YYDKDF (reference sequence). V lost 6 bases and J lost 5, with 10 bases in between. This CDR3 comprises 12 residues. The CDR3 DNA sequence: TGTGCCACCAGTCTGTCGGGGGAGACCCAGTACTTC. The encoded protein is CATSLSGETQYF.

The CDR3 reads CASSYRTGKTYYGYTF. DNA of the CDR3: TGTGCCAGCAGTTACAGGACAGGGAAGACGTACTATGGCTACACCTTC. This chain connects TRBV2 to TRBJ1-2; 8 nucleotides line up with TRBD1. The CDR3 is 16 amino acids. Germline V lookup: CDR1 SNHLY, CDR2 FYNNEI. The J segment lost 3 bases and the V segment lost 5 bases, leaving 11 bases of the junction unmatched. Supplemented by reference TRBV2 and TRBJ1-2, the full variable domain reads EPEVTQTPSHQVTQMGQEVILRCVPISNHLYFYWYRQILGQKVEFLVSFYNNEISEKSEIFDDQFSVERPDGSNFTLKIRSTKLEDSAMYFCASSYRTGKTYYGYTFGSGTRLTVV.

The chain joins TRBV6-1 to TRBJ2-7; 8 bases line up with TRBD1. Trimming took 6 bases from V and 6 from J; bases not matched to a gene: 7. The CDR3 length is 13 residues. The V gene's germline CDR1 is MNHNS and CDR2 SASEGT. CDR3 sequence (DNA): TGTGCCAGCAGAACCGGGACAGGAGGCGAGCAGTACTTC. It codes for CASRTGTGGEQYF.

The rearrangement uses TRBV9 and TRBJ2-7; tentatively, D is TRBD1 (6 bases). Trimming pared 0 bases from V and 4 bases from J, leaving 11 bases between. The CDR3 loop spans 14 amino acids. CDR1 and CDR2 (germline): SGDLS, YYNGEE. CDR3 sequence (DNA): TGTGCCAGCAGCGTAGGGGCAGGGGAGTACGAGCAGTACTTC. This gives the protein CASSVGAGEYEQYF.

The chain recombines TRBV18 with TRBJ1-2; D gene unclear. The CDR3 has 12 amino acids. V dropped 3 bases and J dropped 6 bases, with 8 bases sitting between them. The V gene's germline CDR1 is KGHSH and CDR2 LQKENI. The CDR3 protein is CASSPRLDGYTF. The CDR3 bases are TGTGCCAGCTCACCCCGACTGGATGGCTACACCTTC.

The chain joins TRBV6-5 to TRBJ1-5, with unresolved D. Trimming left V 4 bases short and J 2 bases short, with 6 bases between. The CDR3 is 13 residues long. Germline CDR1 and CDR2: MNHEY and SVGAGI. CDR3: CASSLDGNQPQHF. The CDR3 DNA is TGTGCCAGCAGTTTAGACGGCAATCAGCCCCAGCATTTT.

The chain carries TRBV14 and TRBJ1-1; no reliable D call. Germline CDR1 and CDR2: SGHDN and FVKESK. V was pared by 2 bases and J by 1 base, with 8 bases between. The CDR3 has 14 residues. CDR3 DNA: TGTGCCAGCAGCCAATATAAAGGGAACACTGAAGCTTTCTTT. Amino acid sequence: CASSQYKGNTEAFF.

V and J are TRBV5-1 and TRBJ2-2; 7 bases line up with TRBD2. Germline values: CDR1 SGHRS, CDR2 YFSETQ. Trimming at V came to 1 base and at J to 5 bases, leaving 8 bases not matched to a gene. The CDR3 has 16 amino acids. The chain's CDR3 is CASSLLAGVGTGELFF. The CDR3 DNA follows: TGCGCCAGCAGCTTGTTGGCGGGAGTGGGGACCGGGGAGCTGTTTTTT. The full variable domain, with the rest looked up from reference TRBV5-1 and TRBJ2-2, is KAGVTQTPRYLIKTRGQQVTLSCSPISGHRSVSWYQQTPGQGLQFLFEYFSETQRNKGNFPGRFSGRQFSNSRSEMNVSTLELGDSALYLCASSLLAGVGTGELFFGEGSRLTVL.

The V and J genes are TRBV10-2 and TRBJ1-3; D ambiguous. V lost 4 bases and J lost 0, with 10 bases in between. The CDR3 spans 15 residues. In germline, CDR1 is WSHSY, CDR2 SAAADI. The CDR3 nucleotides are TGCGCCAGCAGTGTCCAACGGGGCTCTGGAAACACCATATATTTT. As protein: CASSVQRGSGNTIYF.

This chain links TRBV14 with TRBJ2-1; D call uncertain. V gave up 1 base and J gave up 10 bases, with 11 bases separating them. Looked up from germline, CDR1 is SGHDN and CDR2 is FVKESK. This CDR3 comprises 13 residues. The DNA of the CDR3 is TGTGCCAGCAGCCAAGGTGGCCAGGCCGAGCAGTTCTTC. This codes for CASSQGGQAEQFF.

This clone was seen once. This rearrangement joins TRBV27 to TRBJ1-5; D is perhaps TRBD1 (5 bases). Trimming removed 3 bases from V and 1 base from J, with 10 bases in between. Germline assignment: CDR1 MNHEY and CDR2 SMNVEV (reference sequence). The CDR3 is 15 residues long. The CDR3 bases are TGTGCCAGCAGTTTTGCAGGGAACAGCAATCAGCCCCAGCATTTT. This gives the protein CASSFAGNSNQPQHF.

This chain connects TRBV18 to TRBJ2-7; D might be TRBD2 (6 bases). Trimming removed 3 bases from V and 3 bases from J, with 12 bases in between. The CDR3 has 14 amino acids. Germline CDR1 is KGHSH and CDR2 is LQKENI. This CDR3 is CASSPSTDYYEQYF. The DNA for the CDR3 is TGTGCCAGCTCACCCTCGACGGACTACTACGAGCAGTACTTC.

The chain employs TRBV18 and TRBJ2-2; D possibly corresponds to TRBD1 (6 bases). Germline V lookup: CDR1 KGHSH, CDR2 LQKENI. This CDR3 comprises 18 residues. Trimming took 3 bases from V and 0 from J, leaving 17 bases between them. DNA of the CDR3: TGTGCCAGCTCACCCCGGGACACCGCTTACGCGAACACCGGGGAGCTGTTTTTT. This gives the protein CASSPRDTAYANTGELFF.

This rearrangement joins TRBV5-4 to TRBJ2-3; D possibly uses TRBD1 or TRBD2 (5 bases each). V was shortened by 2 bases and J by 0 bases, with 16 bases between the two germline ends. This CDR3 region has 17 residues. The germline CDR1 and CDR2 sequences are SGHNT and YYREEE (reference sequence). The CDR3 region has the DNA TGTGCCAGCAGCTTCGTCATCGGGACGATAAGCACAGATACGCAGTATTTT. It encodes CASSFVIGTISTDTQYF. Using reference TRBV5-4 and TRBJ2-3 for the parts outside the CDR3, the full variable domain is ETGVTQSPTHLIKTRGQQVTLRCSSQSGHNTVSWYQQALGQGPQFIFQYYREEENGRGNFPPRFSGLQFPNYSSELNVNALELDDSALYLCASSFVIGTISTDTQYFGPGTRLTVL.

The chain couples TRBV5-1 to TRBJ2-7; TRBD1 is a possible D gene (8 bases). CDR3 length equals 16 residues. The V end was cut by 0 bases, the J end by 1 base, with 14 bases between. Germline lookup yields CDR1 SGHRS and CDR2 YFSETQ. The chain's CDR3 is CASSLERDRLSYEQYF. CDR3 in DNA: TGCGCCAGCAGCTTGGAGCGGGACAGGTTGTCCTACGAGCAGTACTTC. Looking up the rest from reference TRBV5-1 and TRBJ2-7 gives the full variable domain: KAGVTQTPRYLIKTRGQQVTLSCSPISGHRSVSWYQQTPGQGLQFLFEYFSETQRNKGNFPGRFSGRQFSNSRSEMNVSTLELGDSALYLCASSLERDRLSYEQYFGPGTRLTVT.

The rearrangement uses TRBV30 and TRBJ2-2, with TRBD2 identical over 10 bases. The CDR3 covers 14 residues. The V and J ends lost 4 bases and 4 bases, in that order; junction bases with no gene match: 3. Germline V gene sequence: CDR1 GTSNPN, CDR2 SVGIG (reference sequence). CDR3 bases: TGTGCCTGGACACTAGCGGGGACCACCGGGGAGCTGTTTTTT. This translates into CAWTLAGTTGELFF.

V usage is TRBV6-5 and J usage is TRBJ1-5; no clear D. In germline, CDR1 is MNHEY, CDR2 SVGAGI. The germline V and J ends were trimmed by 5 bases and 7 bases, with 12 bases remaining between them. This CDR3 contains 13 residues. CDR3 sequence reads: CASSGGDGQPQHF. The CDR3, as DNA: TGTGCCAGCAGTGGCGGAGATGGGCAGCCCCAGCATTTT.

This chain joins TRBV6-5 and TRBJ1-1, with TRBD1 identical over 8 bases. CDR3 length: 14 residues. The V gene end was trimmed by 5 bases and the J gene end by 1 base; junction bases not matched to a gene: 3. Germline CDR1 is MNHEY and CDR2 is SVGAGI. The CDR3 spells CASSRDRWNTEAFF. The CDR3 DNA reads TGTGCCAGCAGTAGGGACAGGTGGAACACTGAAGCTTTCTTT.

The V and J genes are TRBV9 and TRBJ1-1; D gene ambiguous. Trimming shortened V by 0 bases and J by 3 bases, and 12 bases separated the two germline ends. CDR3 length: 15 amino acids. Germline loops: CDR1 SGDLS, CDR2 YYNGEE. In DNA form, the CDR3 reads TGTGCCAGCAGCGTAGATGGCCTGGAGGACACTGAAGCTTTCTTT. Protein: CASSVDGLEDTEAFF. The variable domain in full, with the rest retrieved from reference TRBV9 and TRBJ1-1, is DSGVTQTPKHLITATGQRVTLRCSPRSGDLSVYWYQQSLDQGLQFLIQYYNGEERAKGNILERFSAQQFPDLHSELNLSSLELGDSALYFCASSVDGLEDTEAFFGQGTRLTVV.